This T cell receptor beta chain originates from a study of T cell responses to AZD1222 COVID-19 vaccine. Clones were sequenced by immunoSEQ multiplex PCR, and TCRdb holds only the in-frame ones, with some missing. In the table there are about 110,000 clones, 89% of which are singletons. CDR3 length equals 15 residues. V lost 3 bases to trimming and J lost 4 bases, with 14 bases between them. Germline V CDR1 and CDR2: SGHTA, FQGNSA. Findings and caveats of the study: With two AZD1222 doses given, Spike-specific TCR breadth and depth both rose.

Regarding this clone: The target antigen is unknown.

The chain links TRBV7-2 to TRBJ2-3; possibly TRBD1 for D (5 bases). This clonotype was sampled from an adult who received the AZD1222 COVID-19 vaccine. Sequenced here: peripheral blood, sampled 28 days after the second AZD1222 dose. For the CDR3, the DNA is TGTGCCAGCAGCTTTCGGCAGGGTGCTCCAGATACGCAGTATTTT. This codes for CASSFRQGAPDTQYF.